Given below is one TCR beta chain in context. The data were taken from a study of blood T cell repertoires in COVID-19. The protocol was immunoSEQ multiplex PCR, while the TCRdb copy is restricted to in-frame clones and leaves out a portion. The top ten clones hold roughly 9% of a sample with 150,000 to 200,000 clones, 88% of them seen once. The CDR3 is made up of 13 amino acids. Trimming took off 5 bases at V and 3 bases at J, with 11 bases between the two ends. The V gene's germline CDR1 is SGHVS and CDR2 FQNEAQ. The sequenced sample consisted of PBMCs or T cells enriched from blood (not recorded which). The gene calls are TRBV7-8 and TRBJ2-7, with D possibly matching TRBD2 (6 bases). The clonotype comes from a woman younger than 35 who had recovered from COVID-19. CDR3: CASSRDFRYEQYF. As DNA, the CDR3 is TGTGCCAGCAGCAGGGACTTTCGCTACGAGCAGTACTTC.